This passage covers 31 T cell receptor beta chains from one sample sequenced in a study of CD4 and CD8 cells across lung adenocarcinoma regions. Each CDR3 protein gets one entry after TCRdb re-called the PCR reads with MiXCR. Here the sample spans 8,000 to 10,000 distinct CDR3 sequences, about 46% being singletons. Sequenced sample: CD4+ T cells from the margin of a lung tumor. The receptors derive from a female donor with lung adenocarcinoma. The CD4 and CD8 labels of this study may be unreliable.

The J gene is TRBJ2-1, the V gene TRBV27, with 12 bases fitting TRBD2. J lost 0 bases, V lost 5 bases, and 11 bases had no gene match. The CDR3 sequence is 19 residues long. From germline, CDR1 is MNHEY and CDR2 SMNVEV (reference sequence). CDR3 DNA: TGTGCCAGCAGTGCACCGGGACTAGCGGGTCTAAGCTCCTACAATGAGCAGTTCTTC. As protein: CASSAPGLAGLSSYNEQFF.

On this clonotype itself: Compared with germline, one end of the junction differs, possibly owing to a read error. This rearrangement joins TRBV7-3 to TRBJ2-4, with D perhaps TRBD1 or TRBD2 (5 bases each). The CDR3 runs 15 residues. CDR1 is SGHTA and CDR2 is FQGTGA in the germline V gene. In DNA, the CDR3 is TGTGCCAGCGGCTTGGGGCTGCTAGCCGAAAACATTCAGTACTTT. Protein: CASGLGLLAENIQYF.

The chain carries TRBV27 and TRBJ2-3, with D perhaps TRBD1 (5 bases). Germline V gene lookup returns CDR1 MNHEY and CDR2 SMNVEV (reference sequence). The length of the CDR3 is 16 residues. The V end was cut by 6 bases, the J end by 11 bases, with 27 bases between. The CDR3 sequence is CASRVKGIGVKNMQYF. The CDR3, as DNA: TGTGCCAGCAGAGTTAAGGGGATAGGAGTAAAAAACATGCAGTATTTT.

This clonotype is judged medium-sized. V gene TRBV6-5 combines with J gene TRBJ2-5; TRBD1 might be the D (5 bases). The CDR3 covers 13 residues. The germline V and J ends were trimmed by 5 bases and 3 bases, with 10 bases remaining between them. The germline V gene has CDR1 MNHEY and CDR2 SVGAGI. The CDR3 sequence: CASSIRREETQYF. CDR3 DNA: TGTGCCAGCAGTATACGCAGGGAAGAGACCCAGTACTTC.

The rearrangement joins TRBV6-5 to TRBJ2-1, with a weak D call TRBD1 (6 bases). TRBJ2-7 explains the end of the DNA better; the J call may be wrong. This CDR3 contains 12 residues. Germline V lookup: CDR1 MNHEY, CDR2 SVGAGI. CDR3 sequence reads: CASSSVGGEQYF. In nucleotides, the CDR3 is TGTGCCAGCAGTTCGGTAGGGGGCGAGCAGTACTTC.

This chain connects TRBV6-1 to TRBJ2-5; D is perhaps TRBD1 (5 bases). The tail of the sequence fits TRBJ2-1 better, so the J call may be wrong. The CDR3 spans 13 residues. CDR1 and CDR2 from the germline V gene are MNHNS and SASEGT. This chain's CDR3 is CASSQGIGYEQFF. The DNA of the CDR3 is TGTGCCAGCAGTCAGGGAATCGGATATGAGCAGTTCTTC.

This clonotype rates as medium-sized (0.01 to 0.1%). This chain links TRBV6-1 with TRBJ2-3; TRBD1 is a possible D gene (5 bases). V lost 3 bases and J lost 0, with 13 bases in between. CDR3 length: 16 residues. Germline CDR1 and CDR2: MNHNS and SASEGT. This chain's CDR3 is CASSDPPDTSTDTQYF. CDR3 in DNA: TGTGCCAGCAGTGACCCCCCGGACACTAGCACAGATACGCAGTATTTT.

The rearrangement links TRBV11-3 to TRBJ2-1; tentative D call: TRBD2 (5 bases). The CDR3 is 14 amino acids. Germline V CDR1 and CDR2: SGHNT, YENEEA. The V end was cut by 0 bases, the J end by 7 bases, with 10 bases between. The CDR3 loop reads CASSLDLGGNEQFF. CDR3 in DNA: TGTGCCAGCAGCTTAGATCTCGGAGGTAATGAGCAGTTCTTC.

This clonotype has more than one count but fewer than ten. The V call is TRBV12-3 or TRBV12-4, the J call TRBJ2-3; 9 nucleotides line up with TRBD1. CDR3 length equals 12 residues. J was trimmed by 5 bases and V by 9 bases; bases with no gene match: 3. The CDR3: CASGTGKDTQYF. The CDR3 DNA reads as TGTGCCAGTGGGACAGGGAAAGATACGCAGTATTTT.

Judged by abundance, this clonotype is medium-sized. CDR3 sequence: CASSFKDMTGELFF. In nucleotides, the CDR3 is TGTGCCAGCAGTTTTAAGGATATGACCGGGGAGCTGTTTTTT. The genes are TRBV27 and TRBJ2-2, with unresolved D. V lost 3 bases, J lost 5 bases, and 10 bases lay in between. The germline V gene encodes CDR1 MNHEY and CDR2 SMNVEV (reference sequence). This CDR3 is 14 amino acids long.

On this clonotype: This may stem from a read error, because a much larger clone lies one nucleotide away. The chain employs TRBV7-2 and TRBJ2-2; 7 bases are a match to TRBD2. The V gene's germline CDR1 is SGHTA and CDR2 FQGNSA. The CDR3 is 15 residues long. This CDR3 reads CASSPDRLATGERFF. In DNA form, the CDR3 reads TGTGCCAGCAGCCCAGACAGACTAGCCACCGGGGAGCGGTTTTTT.

V is TRBV6-1 and J is TRBJ2-2; D is perhaps TRBD1 or TRBD2 (7 bases each). V lost 7 bases and J lost 16, with 31 bases in between. The CDR3 sequence is 16 residues long. Per the germline V gene, CDR1 is MNHNS and CDR2 is SASEGT. The CDR3 DNA follows: TGTGCCAGCAACAACGGCGGGAGTGCGAGCACAGGGGCGCAGTTTTTT. Amino acids: CASNNGGSASTGAQFF.

The chain recombines TRBV4-1 with TRBJ2-1; TRBD2 matches 7 bases. The assigned J gene may be wrong: the sequence end matches TRBJ2-5 better. The length of the CDR3 is 16 residues. Germline loops: CDR1 MGHRA, CDR2 YSYEKL. The CDR3 nucleotides are TGCGCCAGCAGCCAAGGAAGGAAGGGAGGGCAAGAGACCCAGTACTTC. It encodes CASSQGRKGGQETQYF.

This rearrangement joins TRBV20-1 to TRBJ2-1; 14 bases align to TRBD2. CDR1 is DFQATT and CDR2 is SNEGSKA in the germline V gene (reference sequence). Trimming took 3 bases from V and 9 from J; bases not matched to a gene: 4. CDR3 length equals 14 residues. CDR3 amino acids: CSARGTSGSSEQFF. The DNA of the CDR3 is TGCAGTGCTAGGGGGACTAGCGGGAGCAGTGAGCAGTTCTTC.

The chain has TRBV7-3 and TRBJ2-4; D is possibly TRBD1 or TRBD2 (5 bases each). V was cut by 3 bases and J by 13 bases, with 22 bases left in between. The CDR3 runs to 15 residues. Germline CDR1 is SGHTA and CDR2 is FQGTGA. The CDR3 coding sequence is TGTGCCAGCAGCTTGGGGCTGCTAGCCAAAAATACGCAGTACTTC. This translates into CASSLGLLAKNTQYF. The entire variable domain, with the rest obtained from reference TRBV7-3 and TRBJ2-4, is as follows: GAGVSQTPSNKVTEKGKYVELRCDPISGHTALYWYRQSLGQGPEFLIYFQGTGAADDSGLPNDRFFAVRPEGSVSTLKIQRTERGDSAVYLCASSLGLLAKNTQYFGAGTRLSVL.

The chain links TRBV10-2 to TRBJ2-3; tentative D call: TRBD2 (6 bases). Germline lookup yields CDR1 WSHSY and CDR2 SAAADI. V was cut by 7 bases and J by 2 bases, with 16 bases left in between. CDR3 length: 15 amino acids. CDR3: CASTAVGLSTDTQYF. CDR3 nucleotides: TGCGCCAGCACCGCGGTGGGACTTTCCACAGATACGCAGTATTTT.

By sample fraction, this clonotype is medium-sized. The J gene is TRBJ2-5, the V gene TRBV27; no clear D. This CDR3 comprises 12 residues. Per germline, CDR1 MNHEY and CDR2 SMNVEV (reference sequence). V was trimmed by 4 bases and J by 5 bases, leaving 8 bases between them. The CDR3 is CASSSPEETQYF. The DNA for the CDR3 is TGTGCCAGCAGTTCCCCGGAGGAGACCCAGTACTTC.

This clonotype came up many times. This chain uses TRBV10-3 with TRBJ2-1; 14 bases match TRBD2. Per the germline V gene, CDR1 is ENHRY and CDR2 is SYGVKD. This CDR3 is built from 18 residues. Trimming took 0 bases from V and 7 from J; bases not matched to a gene: 8. The CDR3 DNA reads as TGTGCCATCAGTGAGTCCTTTACGACTAGCGGGAGGGATAATGAGCAGTTCTTC. Its translation: CAISESFTTSGRDNEQFF.

This clonotype was recorded a few times. This chain joins TRBV9 and TRBJ2-3; 9 bases match TRBD2. After removal of 3 bases from V and 3 bases from J, the junction contained 2 bases not matched to a gene. CDR3 length: 14 residues. From germline, CDR1 is SGDLS and CDR2 YYNGEE. This CDR3 reads CASSDSGSTDTQYF. The CDR3 nucleotides read TGTGCCAGCAGCGATAGCGGGAGTACAGATACGCAGTATTTT.

This clonotype is judged medium-sized (0.01 to 0.1%). CDR3 region: CAISDSGRVENYNEQFF. In DNA, the CDR3 is TGTGCCATCAGCGATAGCGGGAGAGTTGAAAACTACAATGAGCAGTTCTTC. This rearrangement joins TRBV10-3 to TRBJ2-1, with 9 bases that match TRBD2. Germline V CDR1 and CDR2: ENHRY, SYGVKD. This CDR3 contains 17 residues. V shed 6 bases and J 3 bases; nucleotides not matched to a gene: 12.

The chain employs TRBV27 and TRBJ2-6; weak D call: TRBD1 (6 bases). Germline CDR1 reads MNHEY; CDR2 reads SMNVEV (reference sequence). Trimming took off 4 bases at V and 4 bases at J, with 11 bases between the two ends. The CDR3 length is 15 residues. CDR3 DNA sequence: TGTGCCAGCAGTTGGACAGACGCAGGGGCCAACGTCCTGACTTTC. This translates into CASSWTDAGANVLTF.

Only one count was recorded for this clonotype. A clone one base away is much larger, so this may be a read error. The V and J genes are TRBV7-8 and TRBJ2-1; 10 bases match TRBD2. TRBJ2-7 matches the DNA end more closely, so the J call is doubtful. Germline CDR1 reads SGHVS; CDR2 reads FQNEAQ. CDR3 length: 19 amino acids. CDR3: CASSLGLAGLVVSYNEQYF. Written as DNA, the CDR3 is TGTGCCAGCAGCTTAGGACTAGCGGGTTTGGTTGTGTCCTACAATGAGCAGTACTTC.

This clonotype has more than one count but fewer than ten. The chain uses TRBV4-1 and TRBJ1-2; D may be TRBD1 (5 bases). Germline V gene data show CDR1 as MGHRA and CDR2 as YSYEKL. Trimming shortened V by 5 bases and J by 4 bases, and 23 bases separated the two germline ends. The CDR3 sequence is 17 residues long. DNA of the CDR3: TGCGCCAGCAGCGAAGGACAAACCCGAAGGGGTGCCTATGGCTACACCTTC. It specifies CASSEGQTRRGAYGYTF.

For this clonotype: This may stem from a read error, because a much larger clone lies one nucleotide away. The gene calls are TRBV5-3 and TRBJ2-1, with a tentative D call TRBD2 (6 bases). TRBV5-3 counts as an open reading frame of uncertain function. CDR3 size: 13 residues. V was trimmed by 1 base and J by 10 bases, leaving 12 bases between them. The CDR3 sequence: CARSLPEGNEQFF. The CDR3 DNA sequence: TGTGCCAGAAGCTTGCCGGAGGGCAACGAGCAGTTCTTC.

The chain couples TRBV6-1 to TRBJ1-5; possible D gene TRBD1, 5 bases. Trimming pared 6 bases from V and 0 bases from J, leaving 9 bases between. This CDR3 spans 14 amino acids. CDR1 and CDR2 (germline): MNHNS, SASEGT. The DNA for the CDR3 is TGTGCCAGCAGCCGACAGTATAGCAATCAGCCCCAGCATTTT. Encoded protein: CASSRQYSNQPQHF.

This chain uses TRBV6-5 with TRBJ2-1, with 12 bases lining up with TRBD2. The J call may not be correct, given that the DNA end is closer to TRBJ2-5. Germline V lookup: CDR1 MNHEY, CDR2 SVGAGI. The CDR3 covers 20 residues. This chain's CDR3 is CASSYSDYVASGRAVETQYF. The CDR3 DNA sequence: TGTGCCAGCAGTTATTCTGACTACGTGGCTAGCGGGAGGGCCGTAGAGACCCAGTACTTC.

The chain recombines TRBV27 with TRBJ2-4; D unclear. With the DNA end fitting TRBJ2-3 better, the J assignment may be wrong. The CDR3 sequence is 13 residues long. Germline V gene data show CDR1 as MNHEY and CDR2 as SMNVEV (reference sequence). CDR3 region: CARGSRAKNIQYF. The CDR3 DNA reads as TGTGCCAGGGGGTCGAGAGCTAAAAACATTCAGTATTTT.

Judged by abundance, this clonotype is large. CDR3 amino acids: CASSDRGGLATGELFF. The CDR3 DNA sequence: TGTGCCAGCAGTGATCGGGGCGGACTAGCGACCGGGGAGCTGTTTTTT. The rearrangement joins TRBV6-1 to TRBJ2-2, with TRBD2 matching 9 bases. The CDR3 consists of 16 residues. V shed 3 bases, J shed 5 bases, and the junction held 7 bases outside the gene matches. Germline V gene sequence: CDR1 MNHNS, CDR2 SASEGT.

This clonotype was recorded at least ten times. The chain has TRBV4-1 and TRBJ2-3, with D maybe TRBD1 (6 bases). The V and J ends lost 0 bases and 7 bases respectively, with 8 bases between them. Germline CDR1 reads MGHRA; CDR2 reads YSYEKL. This CDR3 spans 13 amino acids. The CDR3 sequence: CASSQEQGNTQYF. The DNA for the CDR3 is TGCGCCAGCAGCCAAGAACAGGGAAATACGCAGTATTTT.

The V gene is TRBV10-3, the J gene TRBJ1-2, with 8 bases that match TRBD1. Germline V gene lookup returns CDR1 ENHRY and CDR2 SYGVKD. The V segment lost 10 bases and the J segment 8 bases; nucleotides outside the gene matches: 9. This CDR3 has 12 amino acids. In nucleotides, the CDR3 is TGTGCCACCTCGCAGGGGGCCGGGGGCTACACCTTC. Protein product: CATSQGAGGYTF.

The rearrangement links TRBV27 to TRBJ2-2; D gene uncertain. Per germline, CDR1 MNHEY and CDR2 SMNVEV (reference sequence). The CDR3 is 14 residues long. With 2 bases removed from V and 5 bases from J, the gap between germline ends came to 9 bases. The CDR3 DNA reads as TGTGCCAGCAGTTTAGAAGTGAGGACCGGGGAGCTGTTTTTT. It yields the protein CASSLEVRTGELFF.